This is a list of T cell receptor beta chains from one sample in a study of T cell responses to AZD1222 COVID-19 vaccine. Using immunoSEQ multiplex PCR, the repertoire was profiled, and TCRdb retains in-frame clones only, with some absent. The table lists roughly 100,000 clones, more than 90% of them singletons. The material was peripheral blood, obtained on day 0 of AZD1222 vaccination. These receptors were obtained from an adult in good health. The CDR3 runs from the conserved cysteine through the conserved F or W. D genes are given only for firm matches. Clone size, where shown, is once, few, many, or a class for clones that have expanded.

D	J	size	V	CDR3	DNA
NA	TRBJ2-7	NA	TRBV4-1	CASSQDQGSGSYEQYF	TGCGCCAGCAGCCAAGATCAGGGATCGGGGTCCTACGAGCAGTACTTC
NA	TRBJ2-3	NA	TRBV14	CASSVVSDTQYF	TGTGCCAGCAGCGTTGTGTCAGATACGCAGTATTTT
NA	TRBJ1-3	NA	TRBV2	CASSPGQTFNSGNTIYF	TGTGCCAGCAGCCCCGGACAGACTTTCAACTCTGGAAACACCATATATTTT
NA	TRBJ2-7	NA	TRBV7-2	CASSFYSPPGYEQYF	TGTGCCAGCAGCTTTTATTCCCCGCCGGGCTACGAGCAGTACTTC
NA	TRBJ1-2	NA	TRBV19	CASSFRAPHGYTF	TGTGCCAGTAGTTTCCGGGCTCCCCATGGCTACACCTTC
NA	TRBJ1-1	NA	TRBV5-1	CASSFGGEAFF	TGCGCCAGCAGCTTTGGCGGTGAAGCTTTCTTT
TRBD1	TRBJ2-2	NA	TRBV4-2	CASSFEAGGTGELFF	TGTGCCAGCAGTTTTGAGGCAGGGGGCACCGGGGAGCTGTTTTTT
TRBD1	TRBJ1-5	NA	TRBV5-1	CASSPTTGGSNQPQHF	TGCGCCAGCAGCCCCACGACAGGGGGCAGCAATCAGCCCCAGCATTTT
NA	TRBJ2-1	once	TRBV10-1	CASSEWLPGSDEQFF	TGCGCCAGCAGTGAATGGCTTCCGGGGAGCGATGAGCAGTTCTTC
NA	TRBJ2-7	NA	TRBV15	CATSRADTGYEQYF	TGTGCCACCAGCAGAGCCGACACAGGCTACGAGCAGTACTTC
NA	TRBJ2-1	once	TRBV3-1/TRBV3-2	CASSQDLASNEQFF	TGTGCCAGCAGCCAAGATCTAGCCTCCAATGAGCAGTTCTTC
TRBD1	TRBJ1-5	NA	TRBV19	CASKGDRGFNQPQHF	TGTGCCAGTAAGGGGGACAGGGGCTTCAATCAGCCCCAGCATTTT
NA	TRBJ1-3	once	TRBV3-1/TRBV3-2	CASSLQGASGNTIYF	TGTGCCAGCAGCCTTCAGGGAGCCTCTGGAAACACCATATATTTT
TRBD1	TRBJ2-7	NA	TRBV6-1	CASSEDKGGSDEQYF	TGTGCCAGCAGTGAAGATAAAGGGGGCAGCGACGAGCAGTACTTC
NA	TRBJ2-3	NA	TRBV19	CASSMGLAIIPDTQYF	TGTGCCAGTAGTATGGGACTCGCAATCATTCCAGATACGCAGTATTTT
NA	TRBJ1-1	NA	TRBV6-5	CASRSRVTTEAFF	TGTGCCAGCAGAAGCAGGGTGACGACTGAAGCTTTCTTT
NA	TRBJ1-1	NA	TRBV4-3	CASSQDFDNEAFF	TGCGCCAGCAGCCAAGATTTTGACAATGAAGCTTTCTTT
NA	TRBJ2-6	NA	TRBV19	CASSNHRGSGANVLTF	TGTGCCAGTAGTAACCACAGAGGCTCTGGGGCCAACGTCCTGACTTTC
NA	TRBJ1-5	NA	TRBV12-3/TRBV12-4	CASGAGVNQPQHF	TGTGCCTCTGGTGCTGGGGTAAATCAGCCCCAGCATTTT
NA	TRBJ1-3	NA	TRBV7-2	CASSIGGTPGNTIYF	TGTGCCAGCAGCATTGGCGGGACACCTGGAAACACCATATATTTT
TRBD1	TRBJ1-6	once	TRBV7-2	CASSLGQGVSPLHF	TGTGCCAGCAGCTTAGGACAGGGGGTCTCACCCCTCCACTTT
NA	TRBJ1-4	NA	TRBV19	CASKDLTREKLFF	TGTGCCAGTAAGGACCTTACTCGGGAAAAACTGTTTTTT